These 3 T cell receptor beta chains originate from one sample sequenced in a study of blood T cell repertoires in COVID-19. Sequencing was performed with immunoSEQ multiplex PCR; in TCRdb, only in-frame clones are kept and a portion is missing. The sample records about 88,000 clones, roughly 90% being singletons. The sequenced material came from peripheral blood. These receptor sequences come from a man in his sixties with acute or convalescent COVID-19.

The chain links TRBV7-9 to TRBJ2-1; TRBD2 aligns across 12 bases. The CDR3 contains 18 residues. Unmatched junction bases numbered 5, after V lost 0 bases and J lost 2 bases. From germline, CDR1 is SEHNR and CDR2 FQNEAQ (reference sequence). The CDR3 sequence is CASSLALWTSGTYNEQFF. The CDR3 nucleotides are TGTGCCAGCAGCTTAGCGCTCTGGACTAGCGGGACCTACAATGAGCAGTTCTTC.

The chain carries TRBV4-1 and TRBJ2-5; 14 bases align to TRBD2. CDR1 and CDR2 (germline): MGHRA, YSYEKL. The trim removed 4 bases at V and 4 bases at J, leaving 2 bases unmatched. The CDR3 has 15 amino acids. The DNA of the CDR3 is TGCGCCAGCAGCCTGGGACTAGCGGGAGTAGAGACCCAGTACTTC. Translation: CASSLGLAGVETQYF.

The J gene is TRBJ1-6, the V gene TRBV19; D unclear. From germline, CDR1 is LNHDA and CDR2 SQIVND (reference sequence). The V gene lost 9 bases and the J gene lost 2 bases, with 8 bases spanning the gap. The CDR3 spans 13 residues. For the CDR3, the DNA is TGTGCCAGCAGGATCACCTATAATTCACCCCTCCACTTT. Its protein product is CASRITYNSPLHF.